The rows below give T cell receptor beta chains drawn from one sample of a study of post-analysis software for immune sequencing data. TCRdb re-called the PCR reads with MiXCR, one entry per CDR3 protein. In the table there are 750,000 to 900,000 distinct CDR3 sequences, around 45% of which are singletons. The sample comprised blood. The receptors shown here come from a girl between 5 and 17 years old with multiple sclerosis. Both conserved end residues are part of each CDR3. The order of the fields is clone size, V gene, CDR3 protein. The size of a clone is reported for some rows only, either as once, few or many, or as a class for expanded clones.

clone size: .; V gene: TRBV20-1; CDR3 protein: CSASVHGTRPNEQYF
clone size: .; V gene: TRBV7-2; CDR3 protein: CASSLLGVGDTQYF
clone size: .; V gene: TRBV10-3; CDR3 protein: CAIMGLADSYGQYF
clone size: .; V gene: TRBV10-3; CDR3 protein: CAISDGFPNEQFF
clone size: .; V gene: TRBV27; CDR3 protein: CASRTTVRGRQETQYF
clone size: .; V gene: TRBV20-1; CDR3 protein: CSARPSGYYEQYF
clone size: .; V gene: TRBV6-1; CDR3 protein: CASSGPENTEAFF
clone size: .; V gene: TRBV12-3/TRBV12-4; CDR3 protein: CASSFAQGASGYTF
clone size: few; V gene: TRBV12-3/TRBV12-4; CDR3 protein: CASSFPGASVNEQFF
clone size: .; V gene: TRBV11-2; CDR3 protein: CASSLLSARDEQYF
clone size: .; V gene: TRBV6-5; CDR3 protein: CASSYSVLAKNIQYF
clone size: .; V gene: TRBV7-7; CDR3 protein: CASIGNTGELFF
clone size: few; V gene: TRBV6-1; CDR3 protein: CASSPNIGALSHVGGYTF
clone size: .; V gene: TRBV7-6; CDR3 protein: CASSRDGRVTGELFF
clone size: .; V gene: TRBV6-1; CDR3 protein: CATRFVGTDTQYF
clone size: once; V gene: TRBV19; CDR3 protein: CASSDSQGAPYEQYF
clone size: .; V gene: TRBV29-1; CDR3 protein: CSVEDLVRAEQFF
clone size: .; V gene: TRBV20-1; CDR3 protein: CSARVPQGDYGYTF
clone size: .; V gene: TRBV20-1; CDR3 protein: CSALDYYNEQFF
clone size: .; V gene: TRBV6-2/TRBV6-3; CDR3 protein: CASSPDYQGYNEQFF
clone size: .; V gene: TRBV25-1; CDR3 protein: CASSGTSGSAYEQYF
clone size: .; V gene: TRBV18; CDR3 protein: CASSPASGRETQYF
clone size: .; V gene: TRBV6-2/TRBV6-3; CDR3 protein: CASSSAGTSVYEQYF
clone size: .; V gene: TRBV5-1; CDR3 protein: CASSSLAGLSSYNEQFF
clone size: .; V gene: TRBV12-3/TRBV12-4; CDR3 protein: CASTPAPADTQYF
clone size: .; V gene: TRBV18; CDR3 protein: CASSPGQGAPEQYF
clone size: few; V gene: TRBV20-1; CDR3 protein: CSARQIAGGRMGQGETQYF